Shown below are 12 T cell receptor beta chains from a single sample sequenced in a study of cytomegalovirus exposure and HLA in healthy donors (dated by TCRdb to about 2017). The method was the immunoSEQ multiplex PCR assay. For the multiplex PCR, a mixture combining 60 forward primers for TCR Vbeta segments and 13 reverse primers for TCR Jbeta segments was used. TCRdb's version of the immuneACCESS table is confined to in-frame rearrangements and falls short of the full clone set. An unresolved V gene accounts for under half of the shortfall where checked; the remainder is of unknown origin. This sample comprises approximately 130,000 clones, around 73% of them detected only once. The ten largest account for around 1.2% of the sample. The specimen was PBMCs. The source of these receptors is a man aged 45-60 years in good health and CMV-seronegative.

The gene calls are TRBV28 and TRBJ1-1, with 7 bases matching TRBD1. The trim removed 2 bases at V and 12 bases at J, leaving 9 bases unmatched. The CDR3 runs 13 residues. Germline CDR1 is MDHEN and CDR2 is SYDVKM. The DNA of the CDR3 is TGTGCCAGCAGTTTACTCGGGACAGCTTTTCCTTTCTTT. Translating it yields CASSLLGTAFPFF.

J is TRBJ2-3 and V is TRBV11-2; 8 positions agree with TRBD1. The CDR3 covers 15 residues. Germline CDR1 reads SGHAT; CDR2 reads FQNNGV. V gave up 5 bases and J gave up 3 bases; unmatched junction bases: 7. CDR3 in DNA: TGTGCCAGCAGCCCCACCGGACAGGGAACAGATACGCAGTATTTT. Amino acids: CASSPTGQGTDTQYF.

The chain recombines TRBV19 with TRBJ2-7; D is possibly TRBD2 (5 bases). The CDR3 is made up of 14 amino acids. Deletions cut 7 bases from V and 6 bases from J, with 19 bases between. Germline V CDR1 and CDR2: LNHDA, SQIVND (reference sequence). The CDR3 reads CASTGSFGSSEQYF. DNA of the CDR3: TGTGCCAGTACGGGAAGTTTCGGGTCTAGCGAGCAGTACTTC.

The rearrangement links TRBV6-5 to TRBJ2-1, with 10 bases identical to TRBD2. The CDR3 is made up of 14 amino acids. Germline values: CDR1 MNHEY, CDR2 SVGAGI. The junction had 4 bases not matched to a gene; V was cut back by 5 bases and J by 6 bases. CDR3 nucleotide sequence: TGTGCCAGCAGTACTAGCGGGAATCGCAATGAGCAGTTCTTC. Encoded protein: CASSTSGNRNEQFF.

CDR3 in amino acids: CASSDRDRAGNEQFF. The CDR3 DNA reads TGTGCCAGCAGTGATAGAGACAGGGCAGGGAATGAGCAGTTCTTC. The V and J genes are TRBV25-1 and TRBJ2-1; 7 nucleotides agree with TRBD1. V gave up 3 bases and J gave up 7 bases; unmatched junction bases: 9. The CDR3 extends over 15 amino acids. From germline, CDR1 is MGHDK and CDR2 SYGVNS. Full variable domain (outside the CDR3, taken from reference TRBV25-1 and TRBJ2-1): EADIYQTPRYLVIGTGKKITLECSQTMGHDKMYWYQQDPGMELHLIHYSYGVNSTEKGDLSSESTVSRIRTEHFPLTLESARPSHTSQYLCASSDRDRAGNEQFFGPGTRLTVL.

This rearrangement joins TRBV6-5 to TRBJ2-7, with D perhaps TRBD2 (6 bases). Trimming cost V 4 bases and J 6 bases, with 16 bases left between them. The CDR3 is made up of 14 amino acids. The V gene's germline CDR1 is MNHEY and CDR2 SVGAGI. The DNA for the CDR3 is TGTGCCAGCAGTTCTGTCGGGAGTAGGGTCGAGCAGTACTTC. Its translation is CASSSVGSRVEQYF.

The V gene is TRBV5-4, the J gene TRBJ2-2; D perhaps matches TRBD1 (5 bases). Between the trimmed V and J ends, which lost 4 bases and 3 bases, there was a span of 16 bases. From germline, CDR1 is SGHNT and CDR2 YYREEE (reference sequence). This CDR3 spans 16 amino acids. The CDR3 here is CASSGPGSWDTGELFF. The CDR3 DNA reads TGTGCCAGCAGCGGACCAGGGTCATGGGACACCGGGGAGCTGTTTTTT.

This chain joins TRBV6-1 and TRBJ2-1; a weak D match, TRBD1 (6 bases). Germline CDR1 and CDR2: MNHNS and SASEGT. The V gene lost 6 bases and the J gene lost 8 bases, with 14 bases spanning the gap. This CDR3 region has 13 residues. The CDR3 loop is CASRGDNYDEQFF. As DNA, the CDR3 is TGTGCCAGCAGAGGGGACAATTATGATGAGCAGTTCTTC.

The table lists this clone with a few counts. The chain joins TRBV7-2 to TRBJ2-4; no clear D gene. The V gene lost 6 bases and the J gene lost 0 bases, with 12 bases spanning the gap. The CDR3 has 15 residues. CDR1 and CDR2 (germline): SGHTA, FQGNSA. This CDR3 is CASSVVTGAKNIQYF. The CDR3 coding sequence is TGTGCCAGCAGTGTGGTGACGGGAGCCAAAAACATTCAGTACTTC.

The rearrangement links TRBV28 to TRBJ2-7, with D maybe TRBD1 (5 bases). V was cut by 8 bases and J by 0 bases, with 20 bases left in between. The CDR3 spans 16 residues. Per the germline V gene, CDR1 is MDHEN and CDR2 is SYDVKM. The CDR3 here is CASRSPYRTFSYEQYF. The DNA for the CDR3 is TGTGCCAGCCGATCACCCTACAGGACATTCTCCTACGAGCAGTACTTC.

V usage is TRBV5-4 and J usage is TRBJ2-7; weak D call: TRBD1 (6 bases). Trimming took 4 bases from V and 3 from J, leaving 8 bases between them. Germline V lookup: CDR1 SGHNT, CDR2 YYREEE (reference sequence). The CDR3 consists of 12 residues. CDR3 sequence reads: CASSADSYEQYF. The CDR3 nucleotides read TGTGCCAGCAGCGCGGACAGCTACGAGCAGTACTTC.

The gene calls are TRBV5-1 and TRBJ2-3; perhaps TRBD2 as D (5 bases). Germline CDR1 SGHRS, CDR2 YFSETQ. The ends were cut back, 0 bases at V and 6 bases at J, with 11 bases in the middle. CDR3 length equals 14 residues. CDR3 sequence: CASSLAAGGDTQYF. The DNA for the CDR3 is TGCGCCAGCAGCTTGGCCGCGGGTGGGGATACGCAGTATTTT.